The sample holds many counts of the clone carrying this T cell receptor beta chain. The data are from a study of T cells in Graves' hyperthyroidism and ophthalmopathy. The investigators amplified TCR beta CDR3 regions from RNA transcripts. HTBI primers were the set used in a first-round RT-PCR of the TCR CDR3. TCRdb redid the calling of the multiplex PCR reads with MiXCR, one entry per CDR3 protein. The data hold fewer than 650,000 distinct CDR3 sequences, with roughly 15% observed a single time. Per the germline V gene, CDR1 is SGHAT and CDR2 is FQNNGV. Trimming cost V 1 base and J 1 base, with 6 bases left between them. This CDR3 is 14 amino acids long.

The chain employs TRBV11-2 and TRBJ2-3; no firm D call. Sequencing used blood. This clonotype was sampled from a woman aged 35 to 49 with Graves' hyperthyroidism. As DNA, the CDR3 is TGTGCCAGCAGCTTAGCTCGGGGCACAGATACGCAGTATTTT. Encoded protein: CASSLARGTDTQYF.